The next 27 T cell receptor beta chains were all read from a single sample in a study of blood T cell repertoires in COVID-19. Libraries were prepared by immunoSEQ multiplex PCR; TCRdb keeps only in-frame clonotypes and omits some of them. The repertoire holds some 360,000 clones, around 87% seen once, with approximately 2.4% in the top ten. Sequencing input: peripheral blood. The receptors derive from a woman aged 60 to 75 with COVID-19, enrolled during active disease.

J is TRBJ1-6 and V is TRBV2; 9 bases are shared with TRBD1. CDR1 and CDR2 from the germline V gene are SNHLY and FYNNEI. Losses at the gene ends were 7 bases for V and 10 bases for J; bases not matched to a gene: 14. This CDR3 has 16 amino acids. The CDR3 nucleotides are TGTGCCAGCATCATGAACGGACAGGGGTCGAGGTCACCCCTCCACTTT. This translates into CASIMNGQGSRSPLHF.

V and J are TRBV11-3 and TRBJ1-2, with 8 bases that match TRBD1. The CDR3 contains 12 residues. V lost 5 bases and J lost 6; bases outside the gene matches: 2. The V gene's germline CDR1 is SGHNT and CDR2 YENEEA. CDR3 sequence: CASSQTGDGYTF. In DNA, the CDR3 is TGTGCCAGCAGCCAGACAGGGGATGGCTACACCTTC.

The gene calls are TRBV29-1 and TRBJ1-1; possible D gene TRBD1, 5 bases. This CDR3 has 13 amino acids. Germline lookup yields CDR1 SQVTM and CDR2 ANQGSEA. V lost 0 bases to trimming and J lost 3 bases, with 8 bases between them. The CDR3 region has the DNA TGCAGCGTTGAAGAGGGGGGGGACACTGAAGCTTTCTTT. It encodes CSVEEGGDTEAFF.

The V call is TRBV19, the J call TRBJ2-1, with D possibly matching TRBD2 (5 bases). The CDR3 is 15 amino acids. Looked up from germline, CDR1 is LNHDA and CDR2 is SQIVND (reference sequence). Trimming stripped 1 base from V and 7 bases from J, with 14 bases between. The CDR3 bases are TGTGCCAGTAGTATAGGGCTCGATCCGGGGAATGAGCAGTTCTTC. Translated: CASSIGLDPGNEQFF.

The rearrangement links TRBV28 to TRBJ2-1, with 9 positions matching TRBD2. Germline loops: CDR1 MDHEN, CDR2 SYDVKM. The CDR3 sequence is 16 residues long. Trimming removed 5 bases from V and 7 bases from J; junction bases left unmatched: 12. The CDR3 protein is CASSISGGSLRNEQFF. The CDR3 nucleotides are TGTGCCAGCAGTATAAGCGGGGGGAGTCTCCGGAATGAGCAGTTCTTC.

Note on this clone: Additional DNA sequences in this sample encode the identical CDR3. This chain joins TRBV5-1 and TRBJ1-2; the D gene is possibly TRBD1 (5 bases). V was clipped by 0 bases and J by 8 bases, with 8 bases between them. The CDR3 is made up of 12 amino acids. The V gene's germline CDR1 is SGHRS and CDR2 YFSETQ. The CDR3: CASSLAGWGYTF. CDR3 nucleotide sequence: TGCGCCAGCAGCTTGGCAGGGTGGGGCTACACCTTC.

The chain carries TRBV30 and TRBJ1-1; D is possibly TRBD1 (6 bases). CDR1 is GTSNPN, CDR2 SVGIG, per germline (reference sequence). Trimming left V 1 base short and J 7 bases short, with 13 bases between. The CDR3 is made up of 13 amino acids. CDR3 bases: TGTGCCTGGAGTGCGGGGGGCGCGGGTGAAGCTTTCTTT. This codes for CAWSAGGAGEAFF.

The chain joins TRBV4-1 to TRBJ1-1, with 8 bases matching TRBD1. Looked up from germline, CDR1 is MGHRA and CDR2 is YSYEKL. The CDR3 has 17 residues. V dropped 3 bases and J dropped 3; count of bases not matched to a gene: 12. CDR3 bases: TGCGCCAGCAGCCACCTTCCCGGGACAGGTTTGGACACTGAAGCTTTCTTT. As protein: CASSHLPGTGLDTEAFF.

The chain uses TRBV3-1 (or the pseudogene TRBV3-2) and TRBJ1-2; 10 nucleotides match TRBD1. The CDR3 is 15 amino acids. Germline CDR1 LGHDT, CDR2 YNNKEL (reference sequence). V trimming: 1 base; J trimming: 8 bases; junction bases outside the gene matches: 7. The CDR3 coding sequence is TGTGCCAGCAGCCAAGCCCTAGGACAGGGGGACGGCTACACCTTC. Translation gives CASSQALGQGDGYTF.

The J gene is TRBJ2-6, the V gene TRBV5-1; TRBD1 matches at 7 bases. The CDR3 has 18 amino acids. Germline values: CDR1 SGHRS, CDR2 YFSETQ. Unmatched junction bases numbered 8, after V lost 2 bases and J lost 0 bases. CDR3 region: CASSLSGTVPSGANVLTF. The CDR3 DNA sequence: TGCGCCAGCAGCTTATCCGGGACAGTTCCCTCTGGGGCCAACGTCCTGACTTTC.

The J gene is TRBJ2-7, the V gene TRBV5-1, with 8 nucleotides matching TRBD2. The CDR3 contains 14 residues. J lost 7 bases, V lost 3 bases, and 9 bases had no gene match. Germline V gene sequence: CDR1 SGHRS, CDR2 YFSETQ. The CDR3 spells CASSSPGTSREQYF. CDR3 in DNA: TGCGCCAGCAGCTCCCCCGGGACTAGTCGTGAGCAGTACTTC.

This clone appeared many times. V gene TRBV7-9 combines with J gene TRBJ1-5, with TRBD1 matching 8 bases. With 6 bases clipped from V and 8 bases from J, the junction kept 3 bases outside the gene matches. Germline V lookup: CDR1 SEHNR, CDR2 FQNEAQ (reference sequence). The CDR3 has 12 residues. CDR3 residues: CASRKTGEPQHF. The CDR3 region has the DNA TGTGCCAGCAGAAAGACAGGGGAGCCCCAGCATTTT.

V is TRBV21-1 and J is TRBJ1-5; the D call of TRBD1 is as the table states it, not checked on the DNA. TRBV21-1 is deemed a pseudogene. CDR3 length: 18 residues. This CDR3 is CASSKAAGQVFSNQPQHF. CDR3 DNA: TGTGCCAGCAGCAAAGCCGCGGGACAGGTGTTTAGCAATCAGCCCCAGCATTTT.

The rearrangement joins TRBV5-1 to TRBJ2-1, with 13 bases lining up with TRBD2. V gave up 3 bases and J gave up 8 bases; unmatched junction bases: 14. The CDR3 totals 18 residues. Germline V lookup: CDR1 SGHRS, CDR2 YFSETQ. CDR3 in amino acids: CASSSGTSGVSGYHEQFF. CDR3 nucleotide sequence: TGCGCCAGCAGCTCTGGGACTAGCGGGGTCTCCGGGTATCATGAGCAGTTCTTC.

The rearrangement links TRBV7-3 to TRBJ2-3; 7 bases line up with TRBD1. Trimming cost V 0 bases and J 1 base; bases outside gene matches: 4. The germline gives CDR1 SGHTA, CDR2 FQGTGA. There are 16 residues in the CDR3. Written as DNA, the CDR3 is TGTGCCAGCAGCTTAACGGGCGGACAGGGCACAGATACGCAGTATTTT. Amino acid sequence: CASSLTGGQGTDTQYF. The full variable domain, with the rest looked up from reference TRBV7-3 and TRBJ2-3, is GAGVSQTPSNKVTEKGKYVELRCDPISGHTALYWYRQSLGQGPEFLIYFQGTGAADDSGLPNDRFFAVRPEGSVSTLKIQRTERGDSAVYLCASSLTGGQGTDTQYFGPGTRLTVL.

This sequence joins TRBV11-2 and TRBJ2-3; D gene unclear. Germline CDR1 SGHAT, CDR2 FQNNGV. The CDR3 runs to 11 residues. V lost 6 bases to trimming and J lost 4 bases, with 5 bases between them. The CDR3 loop reads CASRDSDTQYF. DNA of the CDR3: TGTGCCAGCAGAGACTCAGATACGCAGTATTTT.

The J gene is TRBJ2-7, the V gene TRBV6-5, with D possibly being TRBD1 (5 bases). The CDR3 loop spans 16 amino acids. The germline V and J ends were trimmed by 0 bases and 1 base, with 13 bases remaining between them. CDR1 MNHEY and CDR2 SVGAGI come from the germline V gene. The CDR3 DNA is TGTGCCAGCAGTTACTCGATCAGGGCCCTATCCTACGAGCAGTACTTC. Its translation: CASSYSIRALSYEQYF.

The chain joins TRBV5-6 to TRBJ1-4; D call uncertain. The CDR3 is made up of 15 amino acids. CDR1 and CDR2 (germline): SGHDT, YYEEEE. V lost 0 bases and J 4 bases, leaving 10 bases between the germline ends. The CDR3: CASSLATGFNEKLFF. The DNA of the CDR3 is TGTGCCAGCAGCTTGGCCACGGGGTTTAATGAAAAACTGTTTTTT. The variable domain in full, with the rest retrieved from reference TRBV5-6 and TRBJ1-4, is DAGVTQSPTHLIKTRGQQVTLRCSPKSGHDTVSWYQQALGQGPQFIFQYYEEEERQRGNFPDRFSGHQFPNYSSELNVNALLLGDSALYLCASSLATGFNEKLFFGSGTQLSVL.

The V and J genes are TRBV7-9 and TRBJ2-7, with 7 positions matching TRBD1. Germline assignment: CDR1 SEHNR and CDR2 FQNEAQ (reference sequence). The CDR3 spans 14 residues. The J segment lost 2 bases and the V segment lost 7 bases, leaving 8 bases of the junction unmatched. The CDR3 coding sequence is TGTGCCAGCACCCCCGCGACAGGGACCTACGAGCAGTACTTC. Its protein product is CASTPATGTYEQYF.

J is TRBJ2-2 and V is TRBV3-1 (or the pseudogene TRBV3-2); D might be TRBD1 (6 bases). Trimming cost V 5 bases and J 7 bases, with 11 bases left between them. Looked up from germline, CDR1 is LGHDT and CDR2 is YNNKEL (reference sequence). This CDR3 comprises 13 residues. The CDR3 is CASSFPGDGELFF. The CDR3 DNA follows: TGTGCCAGCAGCTTCCCAGGGGACGGGGAGCTGTTTTTT.

The gene calls are TRBV11-2 and TRBJ2-1; 12 bases align to TRBD2. CDR3 size: 15 residues. The V and J ends lost 0 bases and 9 bases, in that order; junction bases with no gene match: 3. Looked up from germline, CDR1 is SGHAT and CDR2 is FQNNGV. The CDR3 DNA reads TGTGCCAGCAGCTTAGATCCTAGCGGGGGGGCTGAGCAGTTCTTC. Its protein is CASSLDPSGGAEQFF.

The chain combines TRBV11-2 with TRBJ1-5; perhaps TRBD1 as D (5 bases). Germline V lookup: CDR1 SGHAT, CDR2 FQNNGV. This CDR3 is 17 amino acids long. V lost 0 bases and J lost 4, with 16 bases in between. DNA for the CDR3: TGTGCCAGCAGCTTAGACGGCAGGGAAGTTTGGAATCAGCCCCAGCATTTT. Protein: CASSLDGREVWNQPQHF.

The rearrangement joins TRBV3-1 (or the pseudogene TRBV3-2) to TRBJ2-3; TRBD1 matches 9 bases. V shed 3 bases and J 2 bases; nucleotides not matched to a gene: 6. The CDR3 sequence is 16 residues long. CDR1 is LGHDT and CDR2 is YNNKEL in the germline V gene (reference sequence). The CDR3 spells CASSHYRGRVTDTQYF. The DNA of the CDR3 is TGTGCCAGCAGCCACTACAGGGGGCGAGTCACAGATACGCAGTATTTT.

This clone was seen only once. The rearrangement uses TRBV7-3 and TRBJ2-3; D is perhaps TRBD1 (5 bases). V was clipped by 2 bases and J by 12 bases, with 15 bases between them. From germline, CDR1 is SGHTA and CDR2 FQGTGA. The CDR3 extends over 13 amino acids. Here the CDR3 DNA reads TGTGCCAGCAGCTTACAGGGCATAAGGGAACAGTATTTT. This sequence encodes CASSLQGIREQYF.

The chain employs TRBV7-2 and TRBJ2-2; 8 nucleotides line up with TRBD2. The CDR3 is made up of 15 amino acids. From germline, CDR1 is SGHTA and CDR2 FQGNSA. The ends lost 5 bases at V and 2 bases at J; junction bases unmatched: 4. CDR3 DNA: TGTGCCAGCAGCCCGGGGGGGCAAAACACCGGGGAGCTGTTTTTT. Protein: CASSPGGQNTGELFF.

This clone was counted only a few times. This chain connects TRBV5-1 to TRBJ2-3; 7 nucleotides agree with TRBD1. This CDR3 is built from 14 residues. Germline trimming cut 4 bases from V and 3 bases from J; bases unmatched to any gene: 5. Germline CDR1 and CDR2: SGHRS and YFSETQ. CDR3 region: CASSLTGLTDTQYF. CDR3 coding DNA: TGCGCCAGCAGCCTGACAGGGCTGACAGATACGCAGTATTTT.

In its sample, this clone was seen once. The V gene is TRBV27, the J gene TRBJ2-7, with 7 positions matching TRBD1. This CDR3 is built from 14 residues. V lost 6 bases, J lost 6 bases, and 11 bases stayed unmatched. CDR1 and CDR2 from the germline V gene are MNHEY and SMNVEV (reference sequence). In DNA, the CDR3 is TGTGCCAGCAGAGCCGGGACAGACTACGTCGAGCAGTACTTC. Translation: CASRAGTDYVEQYF.